The present T cell receptor beta chain was sequenced within a study of cytomegalovirus exposure and HLA in healthy donors. Samples came from healthy bone marrow donors. With V trimmed by 8 bases and J by 7 bases, 14 bases remained unmatched. Germline V gene data show CDR1 as GTSNPN and CDR2 as SVGIG (reference sequence). The CDR3 consists of 14 residues. A multiplex PCR was run with 60 Vbeta primers and 13 Jbeta primers. TCRdb keeps only in-frame clones here, not all; method: immunoSEQ multiplex PCR. The sample carries about 160,000 clones, around three quarters recorded once. This chain joins TRBV30 and TRBJ2-1, with 7 bases fitting TRBD1. Sample: PBMCs. The TCR originated in a man aged 40-49 years in good health and CMV-seropositive. CDR3 residues: CAGLSDRDPNEQFF. The CDR3, as DNA: TGTGCCGGCTTGTCCGACAGGGACCCGAATGAGCAGTTCTTC.